This passage covers 15 T cell receptor beta chains from one sample sequenced in a study of beta chain features in type 1 diabetes. Antigen specificity for these receptors is unknown. General study points: There was a moderate but significant shortening of TCRB CDR3s in all four CD4+ subsets of Type 1 diabetes patients.

The investigators reverse transcribed all of the isolated RNA, so they sequenced expressed TCRB transcripts. Here immunoSEQ multiplex PCR was the method, and the copy in TCRdb shows in-frame clones only, minus some. The table records roughly 50,000 clones, 40% to 65% of them present only once. The sample comprised Tregs from blood. The receptors come from a middle-aged woman with type 1 diabetes.

This clone came up once. J is TRBJ2-5 and V is TRBV19, with D tentatively TRBD1 (6 bases). The V gene's germline CDR1 is LNHDA and CDR2 SQIVND (reference sequence). The CDR3 spans 14 residues. V gave up 8 bases and J gave up 1 base, with 14 bases separating them. In DNA, the CDR3 is TGTGCCAGTTCCCAACAGGGTGCCCAAGAGACCCAGTACTTC. Protein sequence: CASSQQGAQETQYF.

The sample holds a few counts of this clone. The gene calls are TRBV7-2 and TRBJ1-6, with 7 positions matching TRBD1. The trim removed 1 base at V and 5 bases at J, leaving 8 bases unmatched. Germline assignment: CDR1 SGHTA and CDR2 FQGNSA. The CDR3 loop spans 17 amino acids. In DNA form, the CDR3 reads TGTGCCAGCAGCTTAGATAGAGGGGGCGTCAATAATTCACCCCTCCACTTT. Its translation: CASSLDRGGVNNSPLHF. Full variable domain (missing parts from reference TRBV7-2 and TRBJ1-6): GAGVSQSPSNKVTEKGKDVELRCDPISGHTALYWYRQSLGQGLEFLIYFQGNSAPDKSGLPSDRFSAERTGGSVSTLTIQRTQQEDSAVYLCASSLDRGGVNNSPLHFGNGTRLTVT.

The chain joins TRBV11-1 to TRBJ2-1; a weak D match, TRBD2 (6 bases). The ends were cut back, 1 base at V and 6 bases at J, with 13 bases in the middle. The germline CDR1 and CDR2 sequences are SGHAT and FQDESV (reference sequence). The CDR3 loop spans 15 amino acids. The CDR3, as DNA: TGTGCCAGCAGCTTAGTGTGGTTGGGGGGCAATGAGCAGTTCTTC. Amino acids: CASSLVWLGGNEQFF.

This chain uses TRBV29-1 with TRBJ1-2; D is perhaps TRBD1 (6 bases). The CDR3 consists of 13 residues. Germline CDR1 and CDR2: SQVTM and ANQGSEA. V was pared by 8 bases and J by 2 bases, with 15 bases between. The CDR3 sequence is CSSTGGQNYGYTF. The CDR3 DNA is TGCAGCTCGACGGGCGGACAGAACTATGGCTACACCTTC.

The gene calls are TRBV5-1 and TRBJ2-2, with D tentatively TRBD2 (6 bases). The CDR3 consists of 17 residues. V shed 0 bases and J shed 0 bases, with 12 bases lying between them. The germline V gene encodes CDR1 SGHRS and CDR2 YFSETQ. This CDR3 reads CASSLVAAPTNTGELFF. The DNA for the CDR3 is TGCGCCAGCAGCTTGGTAGCGGCTCCGACGAACACCGGGGAGCTGTTTTTT.

The V call is TRBV29-1, the J call TRBJ1-5; D possibly corresponds to TRBD1 (5 bases). The CDR3 is made up of 13 amino acids. The ends were cut back, 6 bases at V and 0 bases at J, with 9 bases in the middle. Germline V lookup: CDR1 SQVTM, CDR2 ANQGSEA. The CDR3 protein is CSVRQNSNQPQHF. The CDR3 nucleotides read TGCAGCGTCCGACAGAATAGCAATCAGCCCCAGCATTTT.

The chain has TRBV14 and TRBJ2-7; 10 bases line up with TRBD2. Germline V gene data show CDR1 as SGHDN and CDR2 as FVKESK. The CDR3 totals 14 residues. The junction had 8 bases not matched to a gene; V was cut back by 7 bases and J by 5 bases. In DNA, the CDR3 is TGTGCCAGCAACCTAGCGGGAGTATTCCACGAGCAGTACTTC. Its translation: CASNLAGVFHEQYF. Based on the CDR3 plus reference TRBV14 and TRBJ2-7, the full variable domain is EAGVTQFPSHSVIEKGQTVTLRCDPISGHDNLYWYRRVMGKEIKFLLHFVKESKQDESGMPNNRFLAERTGGTYSTLKVQPAELEDSGVYFCASNLAGVFHEQYFGPGTRLTVT.

The genes are TRBV7-9 and TRBJ2-7, with D tentatively TRBD2 (6 bases). CDR1 and CDR2 (germline): SEHNR, FQNEAQ (reference sequence). This CDR3 has 11 amino acids. V was shortened by 8 bases and J by 2 bases, with 7 bases between the two germline ends. The CDR3 loop is CASSGAYEQYF. As DNA, the CDR3 is TGTGCCAGCTCGGGGGCCTACGAGCAGTACTTC.

The CDR3 reads CASSVEQGGTEAFF. The CDR3 DNA sequence: TGTGCCAGCAGCGTAGAACAGGGGGGCACTGAAGCTTTCTTT. The genes are TRBV9 and TRBJ1-1; 8 bases map to TRBD1. The CDR3 runs 14 residues. Looked up from germline, CDR1 is SGDLS and CDR2 is YYNGEE. V shed 0 bases, J shed 4 bases, and the junction held 2 bases outside the gene matches.

The chain has TRBV6-5 and TRBJ2-7, with D maybe TRBD1 (6 bases). CDR1 and CDR2 from the germline V gene are MNHEY and SVGAGI. The V and J ends lost 5 bases and 3 bases respectively, with 17 bases between them. The CDR3 loop spans 15 amino acids. In DNA form, the CDR3 reads TGTGCCAGCAGTACCACTGGATCAGGGGTCTACGAGCAGTACTTC. This translates into CASSTTGSGVYEQYF.

This sequence joins TRBV2 and TRBJ1-1; D might be TRBD1 (5 bases). CDR3 length: 13 residues. Germline V gene sequence: CDR1 SNHLY, CDR2 FYNNEI. V was cut by 6 bases and J by 1 base, with 9 bases left in between. The CDR3 reads CASRGLGNTEAFF. CDR3 nucleotides: TGTGCCAGCAGGGGGCTAGGGAACACTGAAGCTTTCTTT.

In this sample, this clone turned up a few times. V usage is TRBV10-3 and J usage is TRBJ2-3, with 7 bases matching TRBD2. In germline, CDR1 is ENHRY, CDR2 SYGVKD. CDR3 length equals 19 residues. Unmatched junction bases numbered 16, after V lost 4 bases and J lost 0 bases. CDR3: CAISGPLVAGDSSTDTQYF. The CDR3 DNA is TGTGCCATCAGTGGCCCTTTGGTGGCGGGGGATTCTAGCACAGATACGCAGTATTTT.

The genes are TRBV7-9 and TRBJ2-7, with TRBD1 matching 11 bases. Trimming removed 3 bases from V and 6 bases from J; junction bases left unmatched: 10. The germline V gene encodes CDR1 SEHNR and CDR2 FQNEAQ (reference sequence). The CDR3 sequence is 16 residues long. CDR3 region: CASSFRPSGQGGEQYF. CDR3 sequence (DNA): TGTGCCAGCAGCTTCCGCCCCTCGGGACAGGGGGGCGAGCAGTACTTC.

The CDR3 nucleotides are TGTGCCAGCAGCTTTGGAACCTACGGGAATCAGCCCCAGCATTTT. Translating it yields CASSFGTYGNQPQHF. V is TRBV7-8 and J is TRBJ1-5; the D is unclear. The CDR3 contains 15 residues. CDR1 and CDR2 (germline): SGHVS, FQNEAQ. Trimming stripped 3 bases from V and 4 bases from J, with 13 bases between.

The chain has TRBV27 and TRBJ1-1; tentatively, D is TRBD1 (5 bases). The V gene's germline CDR1 is MNHEY and CDR2 SMNVEV (reference sequence). The CDR3 totals 14 residues. With 6 bases removed from V and 4 bases from J, the gap between germline ends came to 15 bases. The CDR3 is CASSQPLGGTEAFF. CDR3 bases: TGTGCCAGCAGCCAGCCCTTGGGGGGCACTGAAGCTTTCTTT.